These 4 T cell receptor beta chains share one sample of origin, sequenced in a study of Ad26.COV2.S vaccination and SARS-CoV-2 variants. This sample's treatment: roughly 19 received Ad26.COV2.S at low or high dose, single or two shots; about 5 received placebo; per-sample allocation not given. Sampling occurred on day 63 after the first vaccine or placebo injection. Sequencing used immunoSEQ multiplex PCR; TCRdb keeps in-frame clones, though not all of them. The table includes a few hundred thousand clones, roughly 84% detected once. The sequencing used peripheral blood, collected in a trial of Ad26.COV2.S vaccine versus placebo. All receptors derive from a person aged 18 to 59 who received the Ad26.COV2.S COVID-19 vaccine or a placebo.

This sequence joins TRBV7-2 and TRBJ2-3; 9 bases map to TRBD2. The length of the CDR3 is 16 residues. Losses at the gene ends were 2 bases for V and 0 bases for J; bases not matched to a gene: 3. Germline CDR1 is SGHTA and CDR2 is FQGNSA. The DNA of the CDR3 is TGTGCCAGCAGCTTAATTAGCGGGGGTAGCACAGATACGCAGTATTTT. As protein: CASSLISGGSTDTQYF.

CDR3 amino acids: CASSLSGQGQPQHF. The CDR3 DNA sequence: TGTGCCAGCAGCTTATCCGGGCAGGGTCAGCCCCAGCATTTT. J is TRBJ1-5 and V is TRBV7-2; D may be TRBD1 (5 bases). CDR1 and CDR2 from the germline V gene are SGHTA and FQGNSA. V gave up 2 bases and J gave up 6 bases, with 11 bases separating them. The CDR3 contains 14 residues.

This chain joins TRBV7-8 and TRBJ1-1; the D gene is possibly TRBD1 (5 bases). The germline V gene has CDR1 SGHVS and CDR2 FQNEAQ. Trimming removed 5 bases from V and 7 bases from J, with 11 bases in between. The CDR3 has 12 amino acids. CDR3 protein: CASSRQGGEAFF. CDR3 nucleotide sequence: TGTGCCAGCAGCCGCCAGGGAGGTGAAGCTTTCTTT.

The V gene is TRBV19, the J gene TRBJ2-5; D is unclear. Trimming shortened V by 3 bases and J by 2 bases, and 13 bases separated the two germline ends. Germline-derived CDR1 and CDR2 are LNHDA and SQIVND (reference sequence). The CDR3 spans 15 residues. CDR3 coding DNA: TGTGCCAGTAGTATTCGACGTAGAGCGCAAGAGACCCAGTACTTC. Protein sequence: CASSIRRRAQETQYF.